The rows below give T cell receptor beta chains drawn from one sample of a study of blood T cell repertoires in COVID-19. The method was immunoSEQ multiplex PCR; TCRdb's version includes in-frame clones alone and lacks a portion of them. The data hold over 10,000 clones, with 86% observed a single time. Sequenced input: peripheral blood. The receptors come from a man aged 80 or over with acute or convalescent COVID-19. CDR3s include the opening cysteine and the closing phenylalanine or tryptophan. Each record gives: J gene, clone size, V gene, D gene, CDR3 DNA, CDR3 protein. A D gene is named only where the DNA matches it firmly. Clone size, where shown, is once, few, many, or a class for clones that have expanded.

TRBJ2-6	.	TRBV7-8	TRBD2	TGTGCCAGCAGCTTAGATCCGGGAGGGAGCTCTGGGGCCAACGTCCTGACTTTC	CASSLDPGGSSGANVLTF
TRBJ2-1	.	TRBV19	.	TGTGCCAGTAGTATGACTCATAGCTACCCTTACAATGAGCAGTTCTTC	CASSMTHSYPYNEQFF
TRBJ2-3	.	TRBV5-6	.	TGTGCCAGCAGCTTGGAAGCTCCCGCGTTT	CASSLEAPAF
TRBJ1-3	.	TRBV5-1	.	TGCGCCAGCAGCTTGGCCAGCTCTGGAAACACCATATATTTT	CASSLASSGNTIYF
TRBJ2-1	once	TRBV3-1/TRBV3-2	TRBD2	TGTGCCAGCAGCCGGACTAGCGGGCCATTAGGGGGGGAGCAGTTCTTC	CASSRTSGPLGGEQFF
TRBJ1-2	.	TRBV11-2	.	TGTGCCAGCAGCCCCTCAGCTAACTATGGCTACACCTTC	CASSPSANYGYTF
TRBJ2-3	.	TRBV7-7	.	TGTGCTAGCAGCTTAGAGGGGGGGCTTAAAGATACGCAGTATTTT	CASSLEGGLKDTQYF
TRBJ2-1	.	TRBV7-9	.	TGTGCCAGCAGCCCCACGGGGGGCGCCTACAATGAGCAGTTCTTC	CASSPTGGAYNEQFF
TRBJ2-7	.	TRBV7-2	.	.	CASSFGIGTRTF
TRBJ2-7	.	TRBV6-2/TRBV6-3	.	TGTGCCAGCAGTTCACGCGGCGGGCTTTCCTACGAGCAGTACTTC	CASSSRGGLSYEQYF
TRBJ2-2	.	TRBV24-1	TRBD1	TGTGCCACCAGTGATCCCCGGACAGGAAGTGGGATCACCGGGGAGCTGTTTTTT	CATSDPRTGSGITGELFF
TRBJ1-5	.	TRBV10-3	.	TGTGCCATCAGTGATGGGGTAGAGGGAAATCAGCCCCAGCATTTT	CAISDGVEGNQPQHF
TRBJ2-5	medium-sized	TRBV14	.	TGTGCCAGCAGCCAAGCGGGGAGATACCAAGAGACCCAGTACTTC	CASSQAGRYQETQYF
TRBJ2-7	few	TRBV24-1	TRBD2	TGTGCCACCAGTGACGCCAGGACTAGCACCGAGCAGTACTTC	CATSDARTSTEQYF
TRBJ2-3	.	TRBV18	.	TGTGCCAGCTCGAGAAGTGGAGATACGCAGTATTTT	CASSRSGDTQYF
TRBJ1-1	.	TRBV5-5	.	TGTGCCAGCAGCCTCCAAGTCCAGATGAACACTGAAGCTTTCTTT	CASSLQVQMNTEAFF
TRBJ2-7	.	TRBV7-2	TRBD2	TGTGCCAGCAGCTTAGAATTAGGGAGGGCCTACGAGCAGTACTTC	CASSLELGRAYEQYF
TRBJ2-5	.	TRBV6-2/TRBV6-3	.	TGTGCCAGCAGTTACGTTCGGGGTAAGACCCAGTACTTC	CASSYVRGKTQYF
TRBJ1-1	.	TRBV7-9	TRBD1	TGTGCCAGCAGCAAAAACCGGGCAGGGGGCGCGGGGACTGAAGCTTTCTTT	CASSKNRAGGAGTEAFF
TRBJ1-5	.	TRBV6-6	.	TGTGCCAGCTCCAACTCGGACAGCACGTATCAGCCCCAGCATTTT	CASSNSDSTYQPQHF
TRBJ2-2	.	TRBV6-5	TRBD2	TGTGCCAGCAGTTCCGCGGGACTATACACCGGGGAGCTGTTTTTT	CASSSAGLYTGELFF
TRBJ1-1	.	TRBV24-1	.	TGTGCCACCAGTGATTCTCGCGGGACTGAAGCTTTCTTT	CATSDSRGTEAFF
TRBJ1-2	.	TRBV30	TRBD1	TGTGCCCTCCGGGACAGGGGGCTTGCTAACTATGGCTACACCTTC	CALRDRGLANYGYTF
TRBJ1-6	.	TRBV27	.	TGTGCCAGCAGTTTATTGGCTAGAAATTCACCCCTCCACTTT	CASSLLARNSPLHF
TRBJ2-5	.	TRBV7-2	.	TGTGCCAGCAGACTAATGGGTTCGCTGGAGACCCAGTACTTC	CASRLMGSLETQYF
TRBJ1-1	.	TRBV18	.	TGTGCCAGCTCGCCTCGGGGGTTCACTGAAGCTTTCTTT	CASSPRGFTEAFF
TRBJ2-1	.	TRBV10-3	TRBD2	TGTGCCATCAGTGTGCAGACTAGCCTCGCCGGCGAGCAGTTCTTC	CAISVQTSLAGEQFF
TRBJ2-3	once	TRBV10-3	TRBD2	TGTGCCATCAGTGATCCGGGACTAGCGGGGGTTAGCACAGATACGCAGTATTTT	CAISDPGLAGVSTDTQYF
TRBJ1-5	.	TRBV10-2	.	TGCGCCAGCAGTGAGAACGGTAATCAGCCCCAGCATTTT	CASSENGNQPQHF
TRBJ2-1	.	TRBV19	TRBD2	TGTGCCAGTAGTATTGGCGGGGGGCCCCTGGGTGAGCAGTTCTTC	CASSIGGGPLGEQFF
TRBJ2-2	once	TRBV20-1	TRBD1	TGCAGTGCTAGTATCGGACAGGGGGACGCCGGGGAGCTGTTTTTT	CSASIGQGDAGELFF
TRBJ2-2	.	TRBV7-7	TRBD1	TGTGCTAGCAGCCCCCGGCAGGGGGCTATGGGCGGGGAGCTGTTTTTT	CASSPRQGAMGGELFF
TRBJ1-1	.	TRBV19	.	TGTGCCAGTAAACCCTACAGCTACACTGAAGCTTTCTTT	CASKPYSYTEAFF
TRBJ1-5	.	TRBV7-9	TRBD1	TGTGCCAGCAGTCGAGGGGGCGCCTTACAGCCCCAGCATTTT	CASSRGGALQPQHF
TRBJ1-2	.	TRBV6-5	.	TGTGCCAGCAGTTACGGGCAGGGCAATAACTATGGCTACACCTTC	CASSYGQGNNYGYTF
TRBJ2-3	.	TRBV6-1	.	TGTGCCAGCAGTGAAGTAGGACTTCACGATACGCAGTATTTT	CASSEVGLHDTQYF
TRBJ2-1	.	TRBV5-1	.	TGCGCCAGCAGCCCCGAGGGCGGAATAGGGTTCTTC	CASSPEGGIGFF
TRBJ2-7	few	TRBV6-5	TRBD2	TGTGCCAGTGCTAGAGCGGGAGGTCCCTACGAGCAGTACTTC	CASARAGGPYEQYF
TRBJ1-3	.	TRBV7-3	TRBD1	TGTGCCAGCAGCTTGTTTTCGACAGGGCAGGGAAACACCATATATTTT	CASSLFSTGQGNTIYF
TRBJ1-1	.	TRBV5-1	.	TGCGCCAGCAGTTTTCAATCTGAAGCTTTCTTT	CASSFQSEAFF
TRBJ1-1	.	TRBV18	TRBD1	TGTGCCAGCTCGCAGGGGGCCGCGGGAACTGAAGCTTTCTTT	CASSQGAAGTEAFF
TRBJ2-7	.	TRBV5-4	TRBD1	TGTGCCAGCAGCTTGGGTTCTTCCGGGACAGGGGTTCCCTACGAGCAGTACTTC	CASSLGSSGTGVPYEQYF
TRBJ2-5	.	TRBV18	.	TGTGCCAGCTCACCAATGACGGGGGAGACCCAGTACTTC	CASSPMTGETQYF
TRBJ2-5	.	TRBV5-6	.	TGTGCCAGCAGCGGGGGGTTTGAGACCCAGTACTTC	CASSGGFETQYF
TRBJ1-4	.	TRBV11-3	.	TGTGCCAGCAGCTCCCGATTCTCCCCCGGGAATGAAAAACTGTTTTTT	CASSSRFSPGNEKLFF
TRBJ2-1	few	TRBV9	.	TGTGCCAGCAGCTGGTTGGAGGGGAATGAGCAGTTCTTC	CASSWLEGNEQFF
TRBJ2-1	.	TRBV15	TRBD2	TGTGCCACCAGCAGAGTGGCGACTAGCTGGAATGAGCAGTTCTTC	CATSRVATSWNEQFF
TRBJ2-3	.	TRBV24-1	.	TGTGCCACCAGTGAGTCAGGCAGGGGTACAGATACGCAGTATTTT	CATSESGRGTDTQYF
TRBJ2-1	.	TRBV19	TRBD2	TGTGCCAGTAATAGACTAGCGGGATTAGACGAGCAGTTCTTC	CASNRLAGLDEQFF
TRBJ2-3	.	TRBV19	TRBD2	TGTGCCAGTAGTATGGGGGTAGCGGGAGTGGATACGCAGTATTTT	CASSMGVAGVDTQYF
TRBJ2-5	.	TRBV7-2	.	TGTGCCAGCAGCTTAGATTCAGGGAAAAAGACCCAGTACTTC	CASSLDSGKKTQYF